This T cell receptor beta chain was captured by sequencing in a study of cytomegalovirus exposure and HLA in healthy donors. Study details: As released early, the data held about 85 million unique TCRs from HLA-typed donors.

Study observations and caveats: Accurate prediction of HLA-A and HLA-B alleles (for most subjects) was reportedly achieved from TCR beta sequences.

Points on this clone: Its target is not known.

In germline, CDR1 is SQVTM, CDR2 ANQGSEA. V dropped 7 bases and J dropped 2; count of bases not matched to a gene: 6. This CDR3 has 13 amino acids. Samples came from healthy bone marrow donors. The PCR contained 60 Vbeta and 13 Jbeta primers. Repertoires were generated with immunoSEQ multiplex PCR, while TCRdb's copy carries only in-frame clones and drops some. The data contain about 98,000 clones, roughly 70% of them singletons. The origin of this receptor is a man aged 50 to 59 in good health and CMV-seronegative. Sequences were obtained from PBMCs. V usage is TRBV29-1 and J usage is TRBJ2-7, with 9 positions matching TRBD1. This chain's CDR3 is CSARGTGPYEQYF. CDR3 in DNA: TGCAGCGCGCGCGGGACAGGGCCCTACGAGCAGTACTTC.